This passage covers 2 T cell receptor beta chains from one sample sequenced in a study of metastatic and nonmetastatic thyroid tumors. TCRdb re-processed the PCR reads through MiXCR. This sample has roughly 90,000 clones, with about 15% found just once. No treatment had been given to any patient before thyroid surgery. Sequences were obtained from blood. Every receptor here comes from a female donor with papillary thyroid cancer or a benign thyroid nodule (not recorded which). Some clones in this sample may be carry-over from other donors' samples.

Many counts were recorded for this clone. The chain is built from TRBV10-3 and TRBJ1-2; D is undetermined. Deletions cut 6 bases from V and 3 bases from J, with 17 bases between. The germline CDR1 and CDR2 sequences are ENHRY and SYGVKD. CDR3 size: 15 residues. The CDR3 coding sequence is TGTGCCATCAGCCCCTCAGGTCAGTTACACTATGGCTACACCTTC. Translating it yields CAISPSGQLHYGYTF.

This clone was picked up many times. The gene calls are TRBV6-2 or TRBV6-3 and TRBJ2-3, with 10 bases matching TRBD1. V lost 10 bases, J lost 5 bases, and 15 bases stayed unmatched. The germline gives CDR1 MNHEY, CDR2 SVGEGT. This CDR3 has 16 amino acids. The CDR3 nucleotides read TGTGCCACCAATTCTTGGGGGACAGGGGCAAGAGATACGCAGTATTTT. As protein: CATNSWGTGARDTQYF.